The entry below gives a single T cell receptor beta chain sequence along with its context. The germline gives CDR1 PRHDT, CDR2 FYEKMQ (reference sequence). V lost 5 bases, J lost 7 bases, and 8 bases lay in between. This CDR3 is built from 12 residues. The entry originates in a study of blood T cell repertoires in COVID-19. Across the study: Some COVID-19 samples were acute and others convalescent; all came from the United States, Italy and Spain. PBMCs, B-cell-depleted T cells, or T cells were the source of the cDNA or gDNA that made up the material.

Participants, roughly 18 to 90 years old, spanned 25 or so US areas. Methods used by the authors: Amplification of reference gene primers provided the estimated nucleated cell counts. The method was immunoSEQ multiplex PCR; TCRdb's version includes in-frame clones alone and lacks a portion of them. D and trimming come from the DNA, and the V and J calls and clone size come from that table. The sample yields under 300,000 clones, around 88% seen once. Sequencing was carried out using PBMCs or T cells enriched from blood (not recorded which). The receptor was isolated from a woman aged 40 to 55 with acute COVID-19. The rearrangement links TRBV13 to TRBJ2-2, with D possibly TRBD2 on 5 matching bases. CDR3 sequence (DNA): TGTGCCAGCAGCCAAGGGAGCGGGGAGCTGTTTTTT. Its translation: CASSQGSGELFF. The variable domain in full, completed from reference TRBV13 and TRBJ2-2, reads AAGVIQSPRHLIKEKRETATLKCYPIPRHDTVYWYQQGPGQDPQFLISFYEKMQSDKGSIPDRFSAQQFSDYHSELNMSSLELGDSALYFCASSQGSGELFFGEGSRLTVL.